The T cell receptor beta chain described here comes from a study of regulatory T cells in long-lasting Graves disease (TCRdb year 2021). Regarding the complete study: Persistent Graves' disease was defined as persistently positive TSH receptor autoantibodies together with antithyroid drug treatment for over 5 years. The study was conducted in China and was registered as a clinical trial. Persistent Graves' disease patients were compared with newly diagnosed Graves' disease patients by peripheral blood TCR sequencing and RNA sequencing. A total of around 35 samples underwent TCR sequencing, from 13 patients with persistent Graves' disease and roughly 20 patients with newly diagnosed Graves' disease. Persistent Graves' disease patients in the clinical cohort had taken antithyroid drugs for 8 to 12 years on average. Paper-wide results and their limitations: The small sample size was acknowledged by the authors as a limitation that may reduce accuracy. TRBV28, TRBJ1-2 and TRBJ2-5 were preferentially used in persistent disease, while TRBV20-1 and TRBJ2-1 were favored in newly diagnosed disease. Sequencing and analysis were restricted to the TCR beta chain. Only peripheral blood was studied, because thyroid tissue, the primary lesion, was inaccessible. Persistent Graves' disease patients showed lower TCR Shannon entropy and fewer highly expanded clones than newly diagnosed patients, suggesting clonal expansion. A larger number of public clonotypes was shared among persistent patients (around 3,000) than among newly diagnosed patients (roughly 980).

The library was built by means of multiplex PCR. TCRdb names Illumina HiSeq 4000 as the instrument used. CDR3 regions were amplified by Arm-PCR with iRepertoire HTBI primers to construct TCR beta libraries. Before sequencing, the PCR products went through gel purification. The original methods were these. Gene usage analysis of CDR3 amino acid clonotypes relied on the roughly 60 TRBV and more than twelve TRBJ segments identified across samples. Filtered high-quality paired reads were merged into contigs using COPE and FqMerger. BLAST was used to align contigs to IMGT TRBV, TRBD and TRBJ reference genes, with CDR3 defined following IMGT. Any clonotype with a frequency above 0.1% was counted as a highly expanded clone. Repertoire diversity was measured by Shannon entropy, and V-J evenness by the Gini coefficient. A clonotype was considered public if more than one individual shared it. TCRdb reprocessed the public reads (quality trimming at Q25 with fastp, clone calling with MiXCR) and kept in-frame beta chains. One record per CDR3 amino acid sequence lists the most common genes and DNA. The V and J calls and clone size are TCRdb's, not the authors'. Counted in this sample were 300,000 or so distinct CDR3 sequences; 15% to 20% of them appeared once. Of the sample, 29% falls within the top ten clones.

To note about this clonotype: The antigen this receptor binds is unknown. One base away there is no much larger clone; base qualities are not given.

CDR1 is given as SGHNT and CDR2 as YYREEE, both from the germline V gene (reference sequence). V gives up 4 bases and J gives up 8 bases, and the segment between their germline ends measures 12 bases. The CDR3 contains 12 residues, cysteine and phenylalanine counted. This entry keeps only the CDR3 DNA: 36 bases, framed from base 1. In light of the paper, this sample's time point label describes: persistent/refractory GD, antithyroid drugs over 5 years with positive TRAb. RNA was extracted from PBMCs in TRIzol for both TCR sequencing and RNA sequencing. The diagnosis of Graves' disease followed American Thyroid Association guidelines. Recruitment of patients was carried out at an endocrinology department in Xi'an, China. Each patient gave approximately 8.8 milliliters of peripheral blood, collected in an EDTA anticoagulant tube. Ficoll Paque Plus density gradient separation was used to isolate PBMCs, and no further T cell sorting was performed. An Agilent 2100 Bioanalyzer and agarose gel were used to check RNA quality, while a NanoDrop 2000 measured RNA concentration.

The rearrangement combines TRBV5-4 with TRBJ1-1; the D gene cannot be named for sure. This receptor was identified in a female donor with Graves disease. The sequencing here drew on peripheral blood mononuclear cells (PBMCs), taken when the disease was refractory, from a patient treated with antithyroid drugs. The nucleotide sequence is given as TGTGCCAGCAGCCGCGGCGGGCTAGAAGCTTTCTTT. This translates into CASSRGGLEAFF.